This T cell receptor beta chain was documented in a study of blood T cell repertoires in COVID-19 (dated by TCRdb to the early 2020s). In terms of the full investigation: Samples from collaborators originated in the United States, Italy and Spain and spanned both the acute and convalescent phases of COVID-19. The prospective study material was composed of cDNA or gDNA derived from T cells, B-cell-depleted T cells, or PBMCs. Subjects who had been exposed to COVID-19, were actively infected with it, or had recovered from it provided the deeply sampled blood TCRbeta repertoires that made up the dataset. The repertoires were released in a freely available public database meant as a resource for research on the immune response to SARS-CoV-2. The samples were drawn from the first 160 participants of the ongoing ImmuneRACE study and from roughly 1,300 subjects provided by 6 global collaborators. A de-identified subject ID, COVID-19 status, age in years and sex were almost always included in the sample metadata. HLA class I and class II types, where available, came from metadata supplied by the sample provider rather than from assay-based typing. On the study overall, not on this receptor specifically: Clinical and demographic metadata were provided uncurated, with the amount varying by source and participant.

CDR1 SGHTA and CDR2 FQGTGA are derived from the germline V gene. The junction shows trimming of 5 bases on V and 3 bases on J, and the gene matches do not reach 5 bases of it. The CDR3 covers 15 residues, taking in both the cysteine and the phenylalanine. The read is trimmed to its CDR3 DNA, 45 bases read in frame from base 1. Collaborating institutions collected whole blood in K2EDTA tubes following their own protocols. For TCRbeta analysis, collaborators shipped samples in one of three forms: frozen whole blood, isolated PBMCs, or DNA extracted from either of those sample types. Regarding this clone: The specificity of this receptor is unknown. It has no much larger one-base neighbor in the sample; base qualities were not kept. Additional DNA sequences in this sample encode the identical CDR3.

TCRbeta CDR3 regions were amplified from genomic DNA using the immunoSEQ Assay, a bias-controlled multiplex PCR. From the authors' description of their analysis: Nucleated cell counts per sample were estimated from amplification of reference gene primers within the assay. To quantify the absolute abundance of each unique TCRbeta CDR3 rearrangement, sequence reads were collapsed and filtered. Productive Simpson clonality was computed per sample as the square root of Simpson's diversity index over productive rearrangements. In its TCRdb copy, this immuneACCESS table keeps in-frame sequences only and misses some clones. Where compared with another copy, unresolved V genes explain less than half of these, and the others have no known cause. For V, J and clone size, that table is used; D and trimming come from the DNA. Recorded for this sample are approximately 130,000 clones; around 78% of them occurred a single time. Roughly 10% of the sample rests with the top ten.

Sequenced sample: peripheral blood. The chain links TRBV7-3 with TRBJ2-3; TRBD1 lines up with 10 middle nucleotides. This TCR was sampled from a human donor in a cohort sampled during active COVID-19. At the DNA level, the sequence is TGTGCCAGCAGCCTCGACAGGGGGCATACAGATACGCAGTATTTT. Its translation is CASSLDRGHTDTQYF.